This T cell receptor beta chain was recovered during a study of blood T cell repertoires in COVID-19. Ages ranged from about 18 to 89 years, with residence in fewer than 25 US areas. Cohorts were determined from participant-reported clinical history. Each exposed participant met a COVID-19 case in the 2 weeks preceding study entry. This clone was seen repeatedly, ten times or more. Authors' processing steps: For nucleated cells, counts were estimated from reference gene primer amplification. TCRdb's table, derived via immunoSEQ multiplex PCR, lists solely in-frame clones and lacks some. The V and J calls and clone size are taken from that table; D and trimming were inferred from the DNA. The sample consists of about 200,000 clones, 84% of them appearing once. Trimming at V came to 3 bases and at J to 10 bases, leaving 4 bases not matched to a gene. The CDR3 spans 14 residues. The germline CDR1 and CDR2 sequences are ENHRY and SYGVKD.

Sequencing was done on a sample of PBMCs or T cells enriched from blood (not recorded which). The sequence came from a woman under 40 who had been exposed to COVID-19. This chain uses TRBV10-3 with TRBJ1-6; 9 bases are shared with TRBD1. CDR3 loop: CAISEGTGISPLHF. The CDR3, as DNA: TGTGCCATCAGTGAAGGGACAGGGATCTCACCCCTCCACTTT.